The 29 T cell receptor beta chains presented below share a single source sample, sequenced in a study of blood T cell repertoires in COVID-19. Using immunoSEQ multiplex PCR, the repertoire was profiled, and TCRdb retains in-frame clones only, with some absent. The sample includes 200,000 to 250,000 clones, around 89% of them seen just once. The sample comprised PBMCs or T cells enriched from blood (not recorded which). Source of these receptors: a woman younger than 45 who had recovered from COVID-19.

The chain has TRBV7-9 and TRBJ1-3; D unresolved. Germline V lookup: CDR1 SEHNR, CDR2 FQNEAQ (reference sequence). The CDR3 length is 15 residues. V was shortened by 1 base and J by 0 bases, with 7 bases between the two germline ends. DNA for the CDR3: TGTGCCAGCAGCTTAGTTCTGTCCTCTGGAAACACCATATATTTT. Its protein is CASSLVLSSGNTIYF.

The V and J genes are TRBV2 and TRBJ1-5, with 7 bases that match TRBD1. This CDR3 has 15 residues. With V trimmed by 3 bases and J by 5 bases, 7 bases remained unmatched. Looked up from germline, CDR1 is SNHLY and CDR2 is FYNNEI. The CDR3 loop reads CASSDRQGGDQPQHF. The CDR3 bases are TGTGCCAGCAGTGATAGACAGGGCGGGGATCAGCCCCAGCATTTT.

The J gene is TRBJ1-2, the V gene TRBV7-9; TRBD1 matches at 7 bases. Germline-derived CDR1 and CDR2 are SEHNR and FQNEAQ (reference sequence). The CDR3 loop spans 15 amino acids. V trimming: 6 bases; J trimming: 5 bases; junction bases outside the gene matches: 12. The CDR3 loop is CASSSNRGRGYGYTF. In nucleotides, the CDR3 is TGTGCCAGCAGTTCGAACAGGGGAAGAGGGTATGGCTACACCTTC.

The chain employs TRBV7-9 and TRBJ1-5; TRBD1 matches 8 bases. Germline CDR1 reads SEHNR; CDR2 reads FQNEAQ (reference sequence). V was pared by 5 bases and J by 7 bases, with 7 bases of the junction left unmatched. The CDR3 sequence is 14 residues long. The CDR3, as DNA: TGTGCCAGCAGCGCAGCGACAGGGGACCAGCCCCAGCATTTT. Protein: CASSAATGDQPQHF.

The chain couples TRBV6-2 or TRBV6-3 to TRBJ1-5; 7 bases line up with TRBD1. Germline assignment: CDR1 MNHEY and CDR2 SVGEGT. The CDR3 consists of 15 residues. The V and J ends lost 4 bases and 4 bases, in that order; junction bases with no gene match: 7. CDR3: CASSSDRAPNQPQHF. In nucleotides, the CDR3 is TGTGCCAGCAGTTCCGACAGGGCTCCTAATCAGCCCCAGCATTTT.

This sequence joins TRBV5-1 and TRBJ2-1; 9 bases match TRBD1. Germline V gene sequence: CDR1 SGHRS, CDR2 YFSETQ. V shed 5 bases and J 1 base; nucleotides not matched to a gene: 4. There are 15 residues in the CDR3. The CDR3 loop reads CASREGQGSYNEQFF. CDR3 sequence (DNA): TGCGCCAGCAGGGAGGGACAGGGTTCCTACAATGAGCAGTTCTTC.

This clone occurred once. The rearrangement links TRBV2 to TRBJ1-5, with D perhaps matching TRBD1 (5 bases). This CDR3 is built from 13 residues. V was shortened by 7 bases and J by 5 bases, with 12 bases between the two germline ends. The germline CDR1 and CDR2 sequences are SNHLY and FYNNEI. CDR3 region: CASTQQDDQPQHF. CDR3 DNA sequence: TGTGCCAGCACTCAACAGGATGATCAGCCCCAGCATTTT.

This clone was counted between two and nine times. The rearrangement joins TRBV11-2 to TRBJ2-7, with D perhaps matching TRBD1 (5 bases). V was shortened by 0 bases and J by 3 bases, with 21 bases between the two germline ends. The CDR3 consists of 18 residues. Per the germline V gene, CDR1 is SGHAT and CDR2 is FQNNGV. The DNA of the CDR3 is TGTGCCAGCAGCTTAGATCGTCCGGCAGGGTTAAGAGACTACGAGCAGTACTTC. As protein: CASSLDRPAGLRDYEQYF.

This chain uses TRBV6-5 with TRBJ2-7; 10 bases fit TRBD1. CDR3 length: 16 residues. Germline CDR1 is MNHEY and CDR2 is SVGAGI. J was trimmed by 8 bases and V by 1 base; bases with no gene match: 11. Written as DNA, the CDR3 is TGTGCCAGCAGTTACTATACCGGGACAGGGGATTTACAGCAGTACTTC. Translation gives CASSYYTGTGDLQQYF.

This chain connects TRBV4-2 to TRBJ1-5; 8 bases align to TRBD1. Trimming at V came to 4 bases and at J to 6 bases, leaving 8 bases not matched to a gene. CDR3 size: 15 residues. Germline CDR1 and CDR2: LGHNA and YNFKEQ. The CDR3 loop is CASSPRTGNGQPQHF. The DNA of the CDR3 is TGTGCCAGCAGCCCCCGGACAGGGAATGGTCAGCCCCAGCATTTT.

The table lists this clone with a few counts. The gene calls are TRBV11-3 and TRBJ2-2, with D perhaps matching TRBD2 (6 bases). The CDR3 sequence is 14 residues long. CDR1 SGHNT and CDR2 YENEEA come from the germline V gene. The V gene lost 5 bases and the J gene lost 5 bases, with 12 bases spanning the gap. As DNA, the CDR3 is TGTGCCAGCAGCCTTCGGGAGCGGACCGGGGAGCTGTTTTTT. Its protein is CASSLRERTGELFF.

The count of this clone is one. The V gene is TRBV4-3, the J gene TRBJ1-1; 8 bases fit TRBD1. The V and J ends lost 0 bases and 3 bases, in that order; junction bases with no gene match: 3. The germline V gene encodes CDR1 LGHNA and CDR2 YSLEER. The CDR3 contains 15 residues. DNA of the CDR3: TGCGCCAGCAGCCAAGACGACAGGGGTTACACTGAAGCTTTCTTT. This gives the protein CASSQDDRGYTEAFF.

The chain employs TRBV18 and TRBJ2-7, with 7 nucleotides matching TRBD2. The CDR3 runs 16 residues. J lost 3 bases, V lost 1 base, and 9 bases had no gene match. From germline, CDR1 is KGHSH and CDR2 LQKENI. This chain's CDR3 is CASSPQNGGTFYEQYF. CDR3 bases: TGTGCCAGCTCACCACAGAACGGGGGGACCTTCTACGAGCAGTACTTC. Combining the CDR3 with reference TRBV18 and TRBJ2-7 gives the whole variable domain NAGVMQNPRHLVRRRGQEARLRCSPMKGHSHVYWYRQLPEEGLKFMVYLQKENIIDESGMPKERFSAEFPKEGPSILRIQQVVRGDSAAYFCASSPQNGGTFYEQYFGPGTRLTVT.

This chain joins TRBV5-8 and TRBJ1-5, with TRBD1 matching over 8 bases. CDR1 is SGHTS and CDR2 is YDEGEE in the germline V gene. Losses at the gene ends were 3 bases for V and 3 bases for J; bases not matched to a gene: 11. The length of the CDR3 is 17 residues. CDR3 amino acids: CASSSEWGQEFNQPQHF. The CDR3 nucleotides read TGTGCCAGCAGCTCCGAGTGGGGACAGGAATTCAATCAGCCCCAGCATTTT.

V usage is TRBV9 and J usage is TRBJ1-1; D perhaps matches TRBD1 (5 bases). The V gene lost 3 bases and the J gene lost 6 bases, with 18 bases spanning the gap. The CDR3 contains 15 residues. The germline CDR1 and CDR2 sequences are SGDLS and YYNGEE. CDR3 bases: TGTGCCAGCAGCGGAAAAGAGGGGTCGGGAGCTGAAGCTTTCTTT. Encoded protein: CASSGKEGSGAEAFF.

The V call is TRBV15, the J call TRBJ2-1, with D uncertain. This CDR3 has 15 amino acids. Per the germline V gene, CDR1 is LNHNV and CDR2 is YYDKDF (reference sequence). Trimming left V 3 bases short and J 2 bases short, with 11 bases between. The CDR3 DNA is TGTGCCACCAGCAGGAAGAGCGAGGCCTACAATGAGCAGTTCTTC. Its protein product is CATSRKSEAYNEQFF.

This chain joins TRBV10-3 and TRBJ1-1, with D perhaps matching TRBD1 (5 bases). Trimming removed 4 bases at V and 0 bases at J, with 9 bases between. The germline V gene encodes CDR1 ENHRY and CDR2 SYGVKD. CDR3 length equals 14 residues. The CDR3 coding sequence is TGTGCCATCAGTGGTAGGGACTTGAACACTGAAGCTTTCTTT. Translated, it gives CAISGRDLNTEAFF.

The chain carries TRBV19 and TRBJ2-2; TRBD1 agrees at 7 bases. V gave up 3 bases and J gave up 3 bases; unmatched junction bases: 10. Germline V gene data show CDR1 as LNHDA and CDR2 as SQIVND (reference sequence). CDR3 length: 17 amino acids. The CDR3 sequence: CASSIYLTTGDTGELFF. The CDR3 DNA reads as TGTGCCAGTAGTATTTACCTAACCACAGGGGACACCGGGGAGCTGTTTTTT. Full variable domain (missing parts from reference TRBV19 and TRBJ2-2): DGGITQSPKYLFRKEGQNVTLSCEQNLNHDAMYWYRQDPGQGLRLIYYSQIVNDFQKGDIAEGYSVSREKKESFPLTVTSAQKNPTAFYLCASSIYLTTGDTGELFFGEGSRLTVL.

The chain links TRBV9 to TRBJ1-3; D uncertain. Trimming pared 3 bases from V and 0 bases from J, leaving 16 bases between. CDR3 length: 17 residues. Germline V CDR1 and CDR2: SGDLS, YYNGEE. The CDR3 DNA reads TGTGCCAGCAGCGCGCCCACCGACCGAGGCTCTGGAAACACCATATATTTT. Translated: CASSAPTDRGSGNTIYF.

The chain joins TRBV5-4 to TRBJ1-2; D might be TRBD1 (6 bases). Trimming took off 5 bases at V and 8 bases at J, with 16 bases between the two ends. CDR1 and CDR2 (germline): SGHNT, YYREEE (reference sequence). There are 13 residues in the CDR3. The CDR3 sequence: CASSFKQGWGYTF. In nucleotides, the CDR3 is TGTGCCAGCAGTTTTAAACAGGGCTGGGGCTACACCTTC.

The chain uses TRBV6-5 and TRBJ2-5; 7 bases are a match to TRBD1. The V segment lost 5 bases and the J segment 5 bases; nucleotides outside the gene matches: 8. Germline V gene sequence: CDR1 MNHEY, CDR2 SVGAGI. This CDR3 contains 14 residues. CDR3 sequence (DNA): TGTGCCAGCAGTCCCCTAGGGGGCCGGGAGACCCAGTACTTC. Translated: CASSPLGGRETQYF.

This clone occurred a few times. The rearrangement uses TRBV3-1 (or the pseudogene TRBV3-2) and TRBJ2-3, with a possible D match to TRBD2 (5 bases). Per the germline V gene, CDR1 is LGHDT and CDR2 is YNNKEL (reference sequence). Trimming stripped 1 base from V and 2 bases from J, with 10 bases between. The length of the CDR3 is 15 residues. This CDR3 is CASSQGPLATDTQYF. In nucleotides, the CDR3 is TGTGCCAGCAGCCAAGGACCCCTAGCCACAGATACGCAGTATTTT.

The chain employs TRBV9 and TRBJ2-7; 12 nucleotides align to TRBD1. CDR3 length: 14 amino acids. Germline-derived CDR1 and CDR2 are SGDLS and YYNGEE. The ends lost 3 bases at V and 6 bases at J; junction bases unmatched: 4. The DNA of the CDR3 is TGTGCCAGCAGCGCAGGGACAGGGGGCTCCGAGCAGTACTTC. Amino acids: CASSAGTGGSEQYF.

V is TRBV5-5 and J is TRBJ1-3; D is ambiguous. Germline assignment: CDR1 SGHKS and CDR2 YYEKEE (reference sequence). The ends were cut back, 1 base at V and 0 bases at J, with 5 bases in the middle. CDR3 length equals 14 residues. The CDR3 coding sequence is TGTGCCAGCAGCTTGACAATCTCTGGAAACACCATATATTTT. Translating gives CASSLTISGNTIYF.

CDR3 residues: CASSQDRPINQPQHF. For the CDR3, the DNA is TGTGCCAGCAGCCAAGACAGGCCGATCAATCAGCCCCAGCATTTT. This chain links TRBV6-6 with TRBJ1-5; a possible D gene is TRBD1 (6 bases). V lost 6 bases to trimming and J lost 3 bases, with 15 bases between them. Germline values: CDR1 MNHNY, CDR2 SVGAGI (reference sequence). The CDR3 extends over 15 amino acids.

This chain connects TRBV9 to TRBJ2-1, with TRBD1 identical over 8 bases. Germline V gene sequence: CDR1 SGDLS, CDR2 YYNGEE. The length of the CDR3 is 16 residues. After removal of 4 bases from V and 3 bases from J, the junction contained 9 bases not matched to a gene. CDR3 loop: CASSPTGQGIYNEQFF. CDR3 nucleotides: TGTGCCAGCAGCCCCACCGGACAGGGTATCTACAATGAGCAGTTCTTC.

This chain links TRBV11-2 with TRBJ1-5, with D perhaps TRBD1 (5 bases). V shed 4 bases and J shed 3 bases, with 13 bases lying between them. Germline CDR1 is SGHAT and CDR2 is FQNNGV. The CDR3 is 15 amino acids. As DNA, the CDR3 is TGTGCCAGCAGCTCCAATAGGGGCCCCAATCAGCCCCAGCATTTT. Translating gives CASSSNRGPNQPQHF.

The chain couples TRBV7-2 to TRBJ1-4; 8 nucleotides agree with TRBD1. Losses at the gene ends were 2 bases for V and 7 bases for J; bases not matched to a gene: 6. The CDR3 totals 15 residues. Germline V lookup: CDR1 SGHTA, CDR2 FQGNSA. The CDR3 sequence: CASSLQGAPGEKLFF. As DNA, the CDR3 is TGTGCCAGCAGCTTACAGGGGGCCCCAGGTGAAAAACTGTTTTTT.

The chain has TRBV5-5 and TRBJ1-2; TRBD1 might be the D (6 bases). CDR1 is SGHKS and CDR2 is YYEKEE in the germline V gene (reference sequence). Trimming removed 5 bases from V and 2 bases from J, with 16 bases in between. The CDR3 runs to 15 residues. CDR3 nucleotide sequence: TGTGCCAGCAGGAACTGGGACACCGCAAACTATGGCTACACCTTC. It codes for CASRNWDTANYGYTF.